The sample holds a few counts of the clone carrying this T cell receptor (beta chain). Its antigen is undetermined. This sample is drawn from a study of identical twins. Study results and caveats: While abundant cord blood beta clonotypes carried fewer insertions, memory repertoires showed no such pattern.

Per the germline V gene, CDR1 is MNHEY and CDR2 is SVGAGI. This CDR3 is 11 amino acids long. Deletions cut 10 bases from V and 6 bases from J, with 12 bases between. TCRdb reanalysed the 5' RACE reads using MiXCR and keeps one entry per CDR3 protein. The sample gives some 1,600,000 distinct CDR3 sequences, around 33% of which show up once; around 0.3% is in the top ten. The chain recombines TRBV6-5 with TRBJ1-2; D remains unclear. This receptor was identified in a newborn girl in good health. Sequencing was done on a sample of cord blood. The CDR3 here is CANKRGHGYTF. For the CDR3, the DNA is TGTGCCAACAAACGGGGTCATGGCTACACCTTC.